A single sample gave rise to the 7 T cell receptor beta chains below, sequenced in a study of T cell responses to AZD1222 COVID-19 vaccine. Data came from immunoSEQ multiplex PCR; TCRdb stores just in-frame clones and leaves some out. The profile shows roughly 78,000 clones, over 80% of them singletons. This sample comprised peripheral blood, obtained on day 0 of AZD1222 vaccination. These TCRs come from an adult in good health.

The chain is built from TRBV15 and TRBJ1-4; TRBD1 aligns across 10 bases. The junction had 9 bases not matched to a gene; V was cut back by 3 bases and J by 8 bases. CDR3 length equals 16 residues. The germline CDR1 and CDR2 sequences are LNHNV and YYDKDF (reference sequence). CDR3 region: CATSSRDRGLREKLFF. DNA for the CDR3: TGTGCCACCAGCAGCCGGGACAGGGGTCTACGGGAAAAACTGTTTTTT.

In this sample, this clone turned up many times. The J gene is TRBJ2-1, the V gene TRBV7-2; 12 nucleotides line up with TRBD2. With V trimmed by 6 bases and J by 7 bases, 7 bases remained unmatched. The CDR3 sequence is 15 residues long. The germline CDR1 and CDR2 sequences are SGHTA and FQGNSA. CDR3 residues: CASRALAGGSNEQFF. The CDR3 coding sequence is TGTGCCAGCAGGGCACTAGCGGGAGGTAGTAATGAGCAGTTCTTC.

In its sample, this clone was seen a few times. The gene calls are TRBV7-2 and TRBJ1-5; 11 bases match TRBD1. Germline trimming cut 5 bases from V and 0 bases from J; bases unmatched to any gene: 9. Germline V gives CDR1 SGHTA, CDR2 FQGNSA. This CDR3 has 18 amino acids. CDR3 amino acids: CASSRGGQGAYSNQPQHF. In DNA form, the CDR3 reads TGTGCCAGCAGCCGGGGCGGACAGGGGGCATATAGCAATCAGCCCCAGCATTTT.

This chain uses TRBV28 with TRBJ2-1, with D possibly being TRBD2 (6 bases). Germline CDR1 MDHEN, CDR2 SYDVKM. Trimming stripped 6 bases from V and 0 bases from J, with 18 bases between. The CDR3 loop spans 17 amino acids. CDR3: CASRPSAGMSSYNEQFF. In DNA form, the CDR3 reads TGTGCCAGCAGGCCCTCGGCGGGAATGAGCTCCTACAATGAGCAGTTCTTC.

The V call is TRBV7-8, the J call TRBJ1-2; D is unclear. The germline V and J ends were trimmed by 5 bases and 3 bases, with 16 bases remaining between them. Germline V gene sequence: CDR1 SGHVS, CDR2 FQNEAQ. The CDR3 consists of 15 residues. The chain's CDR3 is CASSPRALGDYGYTF. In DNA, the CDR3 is TGTGCCAGCAGCCCGAGGGCTCTGGGCGACTATGGCTACACCTTC.

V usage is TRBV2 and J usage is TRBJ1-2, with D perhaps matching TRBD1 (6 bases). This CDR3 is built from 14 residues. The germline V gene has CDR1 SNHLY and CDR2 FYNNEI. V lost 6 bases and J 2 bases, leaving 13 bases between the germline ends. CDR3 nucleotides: TGTGCCAGCAGCCCCAGTCAGGGGAACTATGGCTACACCTTC. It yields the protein CASSPSQGNYGYTF.

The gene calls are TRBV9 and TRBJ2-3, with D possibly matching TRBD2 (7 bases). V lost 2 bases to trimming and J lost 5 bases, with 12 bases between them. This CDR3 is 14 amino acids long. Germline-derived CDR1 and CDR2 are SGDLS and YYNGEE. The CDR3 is CASSVGGGLDTQYF. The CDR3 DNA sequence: TGTGCCAGCAGCGTCGGCGGGGGCCTAGATACGCAGTATTTT.